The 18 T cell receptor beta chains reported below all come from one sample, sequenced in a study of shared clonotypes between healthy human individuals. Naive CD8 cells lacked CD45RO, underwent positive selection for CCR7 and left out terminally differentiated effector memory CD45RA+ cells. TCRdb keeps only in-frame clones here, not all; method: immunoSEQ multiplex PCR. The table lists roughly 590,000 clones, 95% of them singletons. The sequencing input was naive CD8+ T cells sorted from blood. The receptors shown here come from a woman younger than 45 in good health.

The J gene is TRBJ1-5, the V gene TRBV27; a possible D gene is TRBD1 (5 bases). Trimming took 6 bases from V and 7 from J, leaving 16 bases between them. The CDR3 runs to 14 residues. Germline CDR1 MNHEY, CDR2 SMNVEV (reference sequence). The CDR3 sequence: CASSPAGVGQPQHF. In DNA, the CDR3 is TGTGCCAGCAGCCCCGCGGGGGTAGGACAGCCCCAGCATTTT.

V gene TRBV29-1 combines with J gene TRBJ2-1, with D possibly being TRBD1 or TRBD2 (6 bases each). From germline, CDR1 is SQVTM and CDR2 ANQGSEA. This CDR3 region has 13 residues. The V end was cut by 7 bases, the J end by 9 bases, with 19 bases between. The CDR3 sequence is CSGNIRGATEQFF. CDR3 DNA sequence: TGCAGCGGTAACATTAGGGGGGCCACTGAGCAGTTCTTC.

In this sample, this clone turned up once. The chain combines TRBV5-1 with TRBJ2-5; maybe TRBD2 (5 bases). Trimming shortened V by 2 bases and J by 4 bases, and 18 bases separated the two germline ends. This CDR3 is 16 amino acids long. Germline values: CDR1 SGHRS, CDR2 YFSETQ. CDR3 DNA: TGCGCCAGCAGCTTACGCCGGGGATGGCTCCCAGAGACCCAGTACTTC. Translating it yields CASSLRRGWLPETQYF. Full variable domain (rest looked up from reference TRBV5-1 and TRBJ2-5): KAGVTQTPRYLIKTRGQQVTLSCSPISGHRSVSWYQQTPGQGLQFLFEYFSETQRNKGNFPGRFSGRQFSNSRSEMNVSTLELGDSALYLCASSLRRGWLPETQYFGPGTRLLVL.

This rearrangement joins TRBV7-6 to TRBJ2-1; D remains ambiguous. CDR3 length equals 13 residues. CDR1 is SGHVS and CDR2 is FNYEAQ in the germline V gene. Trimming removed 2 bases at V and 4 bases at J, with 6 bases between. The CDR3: CASSLSAYNEQFF. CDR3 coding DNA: TGTGCCAGCAGCTTATCGGCATACAATGAGCAGTTCTTC. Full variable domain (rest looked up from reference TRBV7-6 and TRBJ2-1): GAGVSQSPRYKVTKRGQDVALRCDPISGHVSLYWYRQALGQGPEFLTYFNYEAQQDKSGLPNDRFSAERPEGSISTLTIQRTEQRDSAMYRCASSLSAYNEQFFGPGTRLTVL.

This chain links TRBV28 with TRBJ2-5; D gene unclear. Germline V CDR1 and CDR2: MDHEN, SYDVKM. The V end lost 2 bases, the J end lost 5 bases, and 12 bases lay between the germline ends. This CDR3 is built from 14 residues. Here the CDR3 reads CASSLEFRLETQYF. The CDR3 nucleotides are TGTGCCAGCAGTTTAGAATTTCGGTTGGAGACCCAGTACTTC.

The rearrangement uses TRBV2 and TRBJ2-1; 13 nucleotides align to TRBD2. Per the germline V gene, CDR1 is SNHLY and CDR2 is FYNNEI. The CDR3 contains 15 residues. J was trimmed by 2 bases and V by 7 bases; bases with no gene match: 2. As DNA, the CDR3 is TGTGCCAGCACCGGGACTAGCGGGGCCTACAATGAGCAGTTCTTC. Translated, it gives CASTGTSGAYNEQFF.

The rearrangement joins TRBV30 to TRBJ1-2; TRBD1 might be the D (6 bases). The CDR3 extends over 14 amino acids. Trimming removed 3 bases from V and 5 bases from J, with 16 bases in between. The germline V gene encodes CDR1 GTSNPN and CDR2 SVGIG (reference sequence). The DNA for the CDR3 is TGTGCCTGGAGCGTGGGGGCCCAGGAGTATGGCTACACCTTC. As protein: CAWSVGAQEYGYTF.

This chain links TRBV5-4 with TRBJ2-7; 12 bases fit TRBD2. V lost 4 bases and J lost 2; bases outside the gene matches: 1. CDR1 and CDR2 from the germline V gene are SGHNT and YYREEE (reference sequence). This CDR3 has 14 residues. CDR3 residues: CASSTSGRPYEQYF. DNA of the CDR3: TGTGCCAGCAGCACTAGCGGGAGGCCCTACGAGCAGTACTTC.

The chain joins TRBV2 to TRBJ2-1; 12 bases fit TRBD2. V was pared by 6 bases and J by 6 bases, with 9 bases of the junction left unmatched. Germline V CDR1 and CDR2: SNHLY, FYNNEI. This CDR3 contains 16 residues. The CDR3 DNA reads TGTGCCAGCAGCGGTACTAGCGGGAGGTCAAGCAATGAGCAGTTCTTC. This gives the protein CASSGTSGRSSNEQFF.

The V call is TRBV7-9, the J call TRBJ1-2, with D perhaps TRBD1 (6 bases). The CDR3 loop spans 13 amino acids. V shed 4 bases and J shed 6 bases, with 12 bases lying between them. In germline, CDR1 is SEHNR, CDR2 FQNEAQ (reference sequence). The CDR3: CASSSTGSDGYTF. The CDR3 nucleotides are TGTGCCAGCAGCTCTACAGGGTCCGATGGCTACACCTTC.

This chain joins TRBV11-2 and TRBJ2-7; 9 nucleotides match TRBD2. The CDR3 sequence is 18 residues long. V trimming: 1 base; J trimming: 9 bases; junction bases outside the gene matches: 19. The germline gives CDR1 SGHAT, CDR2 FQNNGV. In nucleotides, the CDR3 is TGTGCCAGCAGCTTAGTAGCGGGAGAGTTAGGTGTACTACGAGGGCAGTACTTC. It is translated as CASSLVAGELGVLRGQYF.

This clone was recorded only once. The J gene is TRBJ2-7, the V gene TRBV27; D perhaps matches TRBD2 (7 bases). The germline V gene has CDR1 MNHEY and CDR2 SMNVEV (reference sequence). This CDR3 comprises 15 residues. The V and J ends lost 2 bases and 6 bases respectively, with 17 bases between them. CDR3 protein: CASSLIQGGAREQYF. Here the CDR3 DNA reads TGTGCCAGCAGTTTAATTCAAGGGGGGGCGCGCGAGCAGTACTTC.

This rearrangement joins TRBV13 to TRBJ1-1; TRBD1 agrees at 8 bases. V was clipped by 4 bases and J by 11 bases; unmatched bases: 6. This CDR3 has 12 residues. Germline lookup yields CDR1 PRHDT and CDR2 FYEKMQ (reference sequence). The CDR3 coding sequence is TGTGCCAGCAGCTCGCAGACAGGGGCGGCTTTCTTT. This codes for CASSSQTGAAFF. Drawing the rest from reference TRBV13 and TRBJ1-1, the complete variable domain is AAGVIQSPRHLIKEKRETATLKCYPIPRHDTVYWYQQGPGQDPQFLISFYEKMQSDKGSIPDRFSAQQFSDYHSELNMSSLELGDSALYFCASSSQTGAAFFGQGTRLTVV.

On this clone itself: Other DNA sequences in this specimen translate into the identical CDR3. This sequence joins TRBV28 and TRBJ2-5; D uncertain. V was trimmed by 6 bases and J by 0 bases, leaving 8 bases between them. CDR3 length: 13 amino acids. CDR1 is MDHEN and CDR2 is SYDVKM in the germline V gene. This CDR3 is CASSLGYQETQYF. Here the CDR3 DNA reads TGTGCCAGCAGCCTAGGGTACCAAGAGACCCAGTACTTC.

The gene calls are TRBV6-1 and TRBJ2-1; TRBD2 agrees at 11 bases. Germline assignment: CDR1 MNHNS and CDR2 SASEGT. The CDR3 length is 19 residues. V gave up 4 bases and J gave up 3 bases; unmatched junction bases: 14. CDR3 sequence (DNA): TGTGCCAGCAGTGCCGCCGGGACTAGCGGAAGTGCGCGCTACAATGAGCAGTTCTTC. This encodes CASSAAGTSGSARYNEQFF.

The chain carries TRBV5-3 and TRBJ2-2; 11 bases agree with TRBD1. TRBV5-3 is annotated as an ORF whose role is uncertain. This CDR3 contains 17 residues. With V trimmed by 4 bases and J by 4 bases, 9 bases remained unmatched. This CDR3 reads CARSETGTGGSTGELFF. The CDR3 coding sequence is TGTGCCAGAAGCGAGACCGGGACAGGGGGTTCCACCGGGGAGCTGTTTTTT.

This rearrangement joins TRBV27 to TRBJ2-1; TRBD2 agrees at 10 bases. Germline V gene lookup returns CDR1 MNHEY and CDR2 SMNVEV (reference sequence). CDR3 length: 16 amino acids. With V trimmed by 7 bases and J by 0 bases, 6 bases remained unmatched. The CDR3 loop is CASKMIAGGSYNEQFF. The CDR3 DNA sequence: TGTGCCAGCAAGATGATAGCGGGAGGCTCCTACAATGAGCAGTTCTTC.

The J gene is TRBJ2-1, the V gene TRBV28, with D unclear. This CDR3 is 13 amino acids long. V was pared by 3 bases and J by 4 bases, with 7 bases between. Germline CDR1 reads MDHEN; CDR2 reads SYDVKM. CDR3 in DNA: TGTGCCAGCAGTTTTAACACATACAATGAGCAGTTCTTC. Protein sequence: CASSFNTYNEQFF. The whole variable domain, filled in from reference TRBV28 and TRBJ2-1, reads DVKVTQSSRYLVKRTGEKVFLECVQDMDHENMFWYRQDPGLGLRLIYFSYDVKMKEKGDIPEGYSVSREKKERFSLILESASTNQTSMYLCASSFNTYNEQFFGPGTRLTVL.